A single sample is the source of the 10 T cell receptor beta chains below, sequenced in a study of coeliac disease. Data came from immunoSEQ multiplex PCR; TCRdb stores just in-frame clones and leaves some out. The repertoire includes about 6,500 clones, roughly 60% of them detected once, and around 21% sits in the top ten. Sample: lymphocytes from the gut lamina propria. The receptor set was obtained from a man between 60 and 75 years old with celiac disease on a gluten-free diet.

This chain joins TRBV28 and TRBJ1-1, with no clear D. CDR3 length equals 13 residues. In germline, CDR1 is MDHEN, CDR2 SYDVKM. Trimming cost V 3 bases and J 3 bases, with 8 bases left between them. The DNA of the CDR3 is TGTGCCAGCAGTTTTGGTGGAGACACTGAAGCTTTCTTT. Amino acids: CASSFGGDTEAFF.

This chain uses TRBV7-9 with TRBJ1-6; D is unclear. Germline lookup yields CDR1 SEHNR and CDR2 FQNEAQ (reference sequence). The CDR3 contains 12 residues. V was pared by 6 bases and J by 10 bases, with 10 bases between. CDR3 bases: TGTGCCAGCAGGTTCAGTGGCTCACCCCTCCACTTT. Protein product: CASRFSGSPLHF.

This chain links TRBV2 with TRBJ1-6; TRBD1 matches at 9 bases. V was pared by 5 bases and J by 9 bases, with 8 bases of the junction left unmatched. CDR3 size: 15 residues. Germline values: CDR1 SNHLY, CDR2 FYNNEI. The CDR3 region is CASSTTRDRVSPLHF. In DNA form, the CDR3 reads TGTGCCAGCAGTACCACGCGGGACAGGGTTTCACCCCTCCACTTT.

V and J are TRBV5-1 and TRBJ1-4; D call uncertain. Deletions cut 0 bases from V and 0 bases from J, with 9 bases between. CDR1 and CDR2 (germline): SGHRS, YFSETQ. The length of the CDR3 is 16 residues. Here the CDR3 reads CASSLDGGATNEKLFF. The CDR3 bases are TGCGCCAGCAGCTTGGATGGCGGAGCAACTAATGAAAAACTGTTTTTT.

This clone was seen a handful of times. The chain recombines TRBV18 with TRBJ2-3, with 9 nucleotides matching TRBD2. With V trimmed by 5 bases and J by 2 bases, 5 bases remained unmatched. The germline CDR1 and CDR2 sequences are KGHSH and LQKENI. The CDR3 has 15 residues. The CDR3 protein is CASSKGLANTDTQYF. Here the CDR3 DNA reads TGTGCCAGCTCAAAGGGACTAGCCAACACAGATACGCAGTATTTT.

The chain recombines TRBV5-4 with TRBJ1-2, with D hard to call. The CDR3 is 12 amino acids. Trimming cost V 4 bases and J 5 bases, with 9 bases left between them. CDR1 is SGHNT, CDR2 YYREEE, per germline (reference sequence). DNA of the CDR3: TGTGCCAGCAGCGGCGGGAGTTATGGCTACACCTTC. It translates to CASSGGSYGYTF.

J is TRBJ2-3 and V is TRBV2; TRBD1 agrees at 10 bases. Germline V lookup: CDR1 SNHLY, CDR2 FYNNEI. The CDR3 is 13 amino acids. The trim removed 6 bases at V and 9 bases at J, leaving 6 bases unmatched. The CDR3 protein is CASRGQGLGTQYF. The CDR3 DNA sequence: TGTGCCAGCAGGGGACAGGGGTTGGGGACGCAGTATTTT.

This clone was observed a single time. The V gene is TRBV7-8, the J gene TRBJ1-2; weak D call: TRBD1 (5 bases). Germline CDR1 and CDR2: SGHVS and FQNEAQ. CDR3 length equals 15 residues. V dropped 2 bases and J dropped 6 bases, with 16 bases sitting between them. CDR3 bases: TGTGCCAGCAGCTTATTACGACAGCCTCTCGATGGCTACACCTTC. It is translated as CASSLLRQPLDGYTF.

CDR3 sequence reads: CASSPRRGGADTQYF. CDR3 DNA sequence: TGTGCCAGCTCCCCCCGTCGCGGGGGGGCAGATACGCAGTATTTT. This chain connects TRBV18 to TRBJ2-3; 9 nucleotides agree with TRBD2. CDR1 and CDR2 (germline): KGHSH, LQKENI. V shed 6 bases, J shed 4 bases, and the junction held 8 bases outside the gene matches. This CDR3 contains 15 residues.

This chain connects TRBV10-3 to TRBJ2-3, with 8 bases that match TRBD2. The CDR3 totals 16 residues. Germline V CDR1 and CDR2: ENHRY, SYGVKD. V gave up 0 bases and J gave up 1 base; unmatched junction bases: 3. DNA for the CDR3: TGTGCCATCAGTGAGTCCGCGGGGGGTGGCACAGATACGCAGTATTTT. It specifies CAISESAGGGTDTQYF.